The rows below give T cell receptor beta chains drawn from one sample of a study of OX40 agonist ivuxolimab in advanced cancers. Sequencing used immunoSEQ multiplex PCR; TCRdb keeps in-frame clones, though not all of them. Among about 99,000 clones, roughly 95% were seen once, and the ten largest hold around 2%. The material was CD4+ or CD8+ T cells sorted from blood, obtained in a trial of the OX40 agonist ivuxolimab. The receptor set was obtained from an adult with an advanced solid tumor such as melanoma, head and neck, liver or kidney cancer. The CDR3 runs from the conserved cysteine through the conserved F or W. D genes are given only for firm matches. Size tells how often a clone was seen (once, few, many) or the class of an expanded clone, and some rows leave it out.

>TRBV15|TRBJ2-1|TRBD1|NA
TGTGCCACCAGCAGAGGGGACAGCGATGAGCAGTTCTTC
CATSRGDSDEQFF
>TRBV7-9|TRBJ1-5|NA|few
TGTGCCAGCTCCCAGCCGGGCAATCAGCCCCAGCATTTT
CASSQPGNQPQHF
>TRBV7-9|TRBJ2-7|NA|NA
TGTGCCAGCAGCGTTAGCGCTTCCTACGAGCAGTACTTC
CASSVSASYEQYF
>TRBV7-6|TRBJ2-7|NA|NA
TGTGCCAGCAGCTCAGAAGGAGGATTGAGCGAGCAGTACTTC
CASSSEGGLSEQYF
>TRBV11-2|TRBJ1-1|NA|NA
TGTGCCAGCAGCTCCCTAACAAGTGAAGCTTTCTTT
CASSSLTSEAFF
>TRBV6-5|TRBJ2-5|NA|NA
TGTGCCAGCAGTTACTCGGGGGCGCAGGAGACCCAGTACTTC
CASSYSGAQETQYF
>TRBV6-6|TRBJ2-1|NA|NA
TGTGCCAGCAGTTTCAACAGGGATTATAGCAATGAGCAGTTCTTC
CASSFNRDYSNEQFF
>TRBV19|TRBJ2-7|TRBD1|NA
TGTGCCAGTAGCAATGGGACAGGGGGCTTAAGGGAGCAGTACTTC
CASSNGTGGLREQYF
>TRBV11-2|TRBJ1-4|TRBD1|once
TGTGCCAGCAGCTTATTGAGAGGGGGCGATGAAAAACTGTTTTTT
CASSLLRGGDEKLFF
>TRBV4-2|TRBJ2-1|NA|NA
TGTGCCAGCAGCCAAGAGGAGGGTTCTCTGGGCAATGAGCAGTTCTTC
CASSQEEGSLGNEQFF
>TRBV7-8|TRBJ2-5|NA|NA
TGTGCCAGCAGCTTAGCTTTGGACTACCAAGAGACCCAGTACTTC
CASSLALDYQETQYF